The 5 T cell receptor beta chains given below trace back to one sample, sequenced in a study of type 1 regulatory T cells. MiXCR, applied by TCRdb to the reads, yields one record per CDR3 protein. The table includes about 68,000 distinct CDR3 sequences, roughly 60% detected once. What these receptors recognize is not known. What was sequenced was cultured T cells, either the whole culture or a sorted T cell fraction (not recorded which). Regarding subset: Tr1-enriched cell product generated in vitro against host alloantigens. The receptors shown here come from a human donor in good health.

The genes are TRBV5-1 and TRBJ2-7; D gene ambiguous. The germline CDR1 and CDR2 sequences are SGHRS and YFSETQ. V was trimmed by 0 bases and J by 6 bases, leaving 7 bases between them. This CDR3 is built from 12 residues. The CDR3 DNA sequence: TGCGCCAGCAGCTTGGCCGGGTCCGAGCAGTACTTC. This gives the protein CASSLAGSEQYF.

The chain is built from TRBV24-1 and TRBJ2-3; unclear D gene. V dropped 4 bases and J dropped 2 bases, with 0 bases sitting between them. The CDR3 contains 11 residues. Looked up from germline, CDR1 is KGHDR and CDR2 is SFDVKD. The DNA for the CDR3 is TGTGCCACCAGTGACACAGATACGCAGTATTTT. Its protein is CATSDTDTQYF.

This clonotype was picked up a small number of times. This chain links TRBV7-9 with TRBJ2-1; TRBD1 might be the D (6 bases). The CDR3 is 14 residues long. Germline loops: CDR1 SEHNR, CDR2 FQNEAQ (reference sequence). Deletions cut 7 bases from V and 9 bases from J, with 19 bases between. Here the CDR3 DNA reads TGTGCCAGCACCCGAGGGGGAGTGGTAGCTGAGCAGTTCTTC. It translates to CASTRGGVVAEQFF.

CDR3 nucleotide sequence: TGTGCCAGCAGTGCAACAGGGGGCGCGGGTGAGCAGTTCTTC. This gives the protein CASSATGGAGEQFF. The rearrangement joins TRBV28 to TRBJ2-1; 9 bases line up with TRBD1. Germline V gives CDR1 MDHEN, CDR2 SYDVKM. With V trimmed by 5 bases and J by 9 bases, 8 bases remained unmatched. CDR3 length equals 14 residues.

The chain's CDR3 is CSARTVAGLNEQYF. DNA of the CDR3: TGCAGTGCTAGAACCGTAGCGGGACTCAACGAGCAGTACTTC. The gene calls are TRBV20-1 and TRBJ2-7; 8 bases are a match to TRBD2. Germline V CDR1 and CDR2: DFQATT, SNEGSKA (reference sequence). This CDR3 has 14 amino acids. V trimming: 2 bases; J trimming: 5 bases; junction bases outside the gene matches: 8.